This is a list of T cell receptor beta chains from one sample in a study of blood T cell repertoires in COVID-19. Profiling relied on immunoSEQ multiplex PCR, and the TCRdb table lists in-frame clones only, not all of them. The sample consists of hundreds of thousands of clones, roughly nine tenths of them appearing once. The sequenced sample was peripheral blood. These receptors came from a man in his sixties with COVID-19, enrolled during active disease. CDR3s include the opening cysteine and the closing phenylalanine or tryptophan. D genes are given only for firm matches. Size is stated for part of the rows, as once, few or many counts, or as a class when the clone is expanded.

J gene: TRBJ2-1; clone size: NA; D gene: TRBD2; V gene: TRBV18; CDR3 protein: CASSPGLAGGNEQFF; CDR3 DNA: TGTGCCAGCTCACCGGGACTAGCGGGAGGTAATGAGCAGTTCTTC
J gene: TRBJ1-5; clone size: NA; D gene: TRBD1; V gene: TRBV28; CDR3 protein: CASSFASGGGNQPQHF; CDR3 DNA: TGTGCCAGCAGTTTCGCCTCAGGGGGCGGCAATCAGCCCCAGCATTTT
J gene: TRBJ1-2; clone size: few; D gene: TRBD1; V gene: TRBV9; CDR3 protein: CASSTSGTGGSGYTF; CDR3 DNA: TGTGCCAGCAGCACCTCCGGGACAGGGGGCAGCGGCTACACCTTC
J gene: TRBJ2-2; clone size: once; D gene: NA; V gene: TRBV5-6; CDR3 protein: CASSLAVGELFF; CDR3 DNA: TGTGCCAGCAGCTTGGCGGTGGGGGAGCTGTTTTTT
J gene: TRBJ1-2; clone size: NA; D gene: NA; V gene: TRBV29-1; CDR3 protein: CSVALSSGNYGYTF; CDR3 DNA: TGCAGCGTCGCCCTGTCTTCCGGTAACTATGGCTACACCTTC
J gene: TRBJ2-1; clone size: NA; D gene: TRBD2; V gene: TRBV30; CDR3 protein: CFMRGRNEQFF; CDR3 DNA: TGTTTCATGCGGGGGAGGAATGAGCAGTTCTTC
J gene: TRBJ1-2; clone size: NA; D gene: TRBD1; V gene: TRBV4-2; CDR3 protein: CASSPRTGSNSNYGYTF; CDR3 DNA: TGTGCCAGCAGCCCCCGGACAGGATCAAATTCTAACTATGGCTACACCTTC
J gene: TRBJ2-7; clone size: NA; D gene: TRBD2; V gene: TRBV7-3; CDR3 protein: CASSLLAGGYEQYF; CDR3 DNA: TGTGCCAGCAGCTTATTAGCGGGGGGGTACGAGCAGTACTTC
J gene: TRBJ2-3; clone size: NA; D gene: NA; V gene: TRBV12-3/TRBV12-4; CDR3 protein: CASSSPPRDTQYF; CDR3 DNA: TGTGCCAGCAGTTCCCCGCCTAGGGATACGCAGTATTTT
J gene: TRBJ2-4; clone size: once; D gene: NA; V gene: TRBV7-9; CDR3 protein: CASSLAMGAGGKNIQYF; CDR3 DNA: TGTGCCAGCAGCTTAGCGATGGGGGCTGGAGGCAAAAACATTCAGTACTTC
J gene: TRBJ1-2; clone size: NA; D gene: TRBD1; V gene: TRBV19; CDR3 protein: CASSGDNRGHYGYTF; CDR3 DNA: TGTGCCAGTAGTGGGGATAACAGGGGGCACTATGGCTACACCTTC
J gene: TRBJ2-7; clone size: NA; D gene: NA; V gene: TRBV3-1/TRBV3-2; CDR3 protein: CASSHRGPLYEQYF; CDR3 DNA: TGTGCCAGCAGCCACAGGGGACCCCTCTACGAGCAGTACTTC
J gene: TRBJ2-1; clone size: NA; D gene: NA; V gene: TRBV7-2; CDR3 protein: CASSFGGASSYNEQFF; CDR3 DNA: TGTGCCAGCAGCTTCGGCGGGGCTAGCTCCTACAATGAGCAGTTCTTC
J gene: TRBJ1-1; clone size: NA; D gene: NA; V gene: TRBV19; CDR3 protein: CASSIWALNTEAFF; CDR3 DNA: TGTGCCAGTAGTATATGGGCTCTGAACACTGAAGCTTTCTTT
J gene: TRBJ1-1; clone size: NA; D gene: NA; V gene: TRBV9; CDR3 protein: CASSVTSDTEAFF; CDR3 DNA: TGTGCCAGCAGCGTTACGTCGGACACTGAAGCTTTCTTT
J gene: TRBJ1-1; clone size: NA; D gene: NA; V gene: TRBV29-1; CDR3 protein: CSVRVDMNTEAFF; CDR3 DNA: TGCAGCGTCAGGGTGGACATGAACACTGAAGCTTTCTTT
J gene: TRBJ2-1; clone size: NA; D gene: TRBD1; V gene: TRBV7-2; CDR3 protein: CASSLALTGDNEQFF; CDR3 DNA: TGTGCCAGCAGCTTAGCTTTGACAGGGGACAATGAGCAGTTCTTC
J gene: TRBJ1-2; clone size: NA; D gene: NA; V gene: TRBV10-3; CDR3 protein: CATGVGVANYGYTF; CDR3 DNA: TGTGCCACGGGGGTGGGGGTGGCCAACTATGGCTACACCTTC
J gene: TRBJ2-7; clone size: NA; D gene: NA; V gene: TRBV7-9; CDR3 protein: CASSLGTGRYEQYF; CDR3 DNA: TGTGCCAGCAGCTTAGGAACAGGGCGGTACGAGCAGTACTTC
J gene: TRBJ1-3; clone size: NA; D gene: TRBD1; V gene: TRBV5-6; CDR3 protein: CASSPGTGSRNTIYF; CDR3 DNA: TGTGCCAGCAGCCCCGGGACAGGGTCCAGAAACACCATATATTTT
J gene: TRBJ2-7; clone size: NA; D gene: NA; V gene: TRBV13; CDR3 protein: CASSPQGYEQYF; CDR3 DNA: TGTGCCAGCAGCCCACAGGGATACGAGCAGTACTTC
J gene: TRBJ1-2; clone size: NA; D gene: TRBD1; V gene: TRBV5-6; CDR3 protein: CASSFGSVTGGSRGYTF; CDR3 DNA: TGTGCCAGCAGCTTCGGAAGCGTAACAGGGGGAAGTCGGGGCTACACCTTC
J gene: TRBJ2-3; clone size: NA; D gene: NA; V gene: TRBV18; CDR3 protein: CASSPGGGGTDTQYF; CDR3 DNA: TGTGCCAGCTCACCCGGGGGTGGAGGCACAGATACGCAGTATTTT
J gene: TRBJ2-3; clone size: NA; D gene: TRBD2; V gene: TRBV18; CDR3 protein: CASSRDYRGTDTQYF; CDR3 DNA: TGTGCCAGCTCCCGGGACTACCGAGGCACAGATACGCAGTATTTT
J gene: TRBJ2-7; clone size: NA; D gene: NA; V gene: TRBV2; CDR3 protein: CASSEAVEGNIYEQYF; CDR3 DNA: TGTGCCAGCAGTGAAGCGGTGGAGGGAAACATATACGAGCAGTACTTC
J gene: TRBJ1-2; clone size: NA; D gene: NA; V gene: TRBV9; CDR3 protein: CASSVGGGGYTF; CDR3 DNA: TGTGCCAGCAGCGTAGGCGGTGGTGGCTACACCTTC
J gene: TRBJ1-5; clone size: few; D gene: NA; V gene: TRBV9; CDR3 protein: CASSPGPLSNQPQHF; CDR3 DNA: TGTGCCAGCAGCCCAGGTCCCCTTAGCAATCAGCCCCAGCATTTT
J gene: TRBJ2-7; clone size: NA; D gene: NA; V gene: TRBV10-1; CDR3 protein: CASSETTSEQYF; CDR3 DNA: TGCGCCAGCAGTGAGACCACTAGTGAGCAGTACTTC
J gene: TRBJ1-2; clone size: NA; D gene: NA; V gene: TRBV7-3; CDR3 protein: CASSPQMGANYGYTF; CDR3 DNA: TGTGCCAGCAGCCCCCAGATGGGGGCAAACTATGGCTACACCTTC
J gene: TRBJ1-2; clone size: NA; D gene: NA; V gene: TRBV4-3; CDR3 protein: CASSQEGTPLNYGYTF; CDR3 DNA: TGCGCCAGCAGCCAAGAAGGGACACCTCTAAACTATGGCTACACCTTC
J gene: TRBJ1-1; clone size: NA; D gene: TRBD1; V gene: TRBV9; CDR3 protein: CASSFTGTGNSEAFF; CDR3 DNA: TGTGCCAGCAGCTTTACCGGGACAGGGAATAGCGAAGCTTTCTTT
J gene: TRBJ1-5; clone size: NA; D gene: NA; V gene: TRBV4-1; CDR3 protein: CASSQVVYSNQPQHF; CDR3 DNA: TGCGCCAGCAGCCAAGTAGTGTATAGCAATCAGCCCCAGCATTTT
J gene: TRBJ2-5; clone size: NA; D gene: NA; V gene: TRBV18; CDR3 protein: CASTLNRGPLSETQYF; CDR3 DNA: TGTGCCAGCACTTTAAACCGAGGGCCCCTGTCGGAGACCCAGTACTTC
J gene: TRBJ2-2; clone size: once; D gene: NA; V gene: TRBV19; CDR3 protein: CASRTDYTGELFF; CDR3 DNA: TGTGCCAGTAGGACGGACTACACCGGGGAGCTGTTTTTT
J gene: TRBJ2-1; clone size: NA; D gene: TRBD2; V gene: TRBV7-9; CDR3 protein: CASSIIAGVVYNEQFF; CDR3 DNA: TGTGCCAGCAGCATAATAGCGGGAGTCGTCTACAATGAGCAGTTCTTC
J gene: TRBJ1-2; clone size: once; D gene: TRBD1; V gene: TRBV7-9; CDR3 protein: CASSLRQGSNGYTF; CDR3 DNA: TGTGCCAGCAGCTTAAGACAGGGTTCGAATGGCTACACCTTC